This TCR beta chain was captured by sequencing in a study of T cells in Graves' hyperthyroidism and ophthalmopathy. CDR3 length: 15 amino acids. Germline assignment: CDR1 SNHLY and CDR2 FYNNEI. Losses at the gene ends were 0 bases for V and 6 bases for J; bases not matched to a gene: 6. RNA transcripts gave rise to amplified TCR beta CDR3 regions. The HTBI set primed first-round TCR CDR3 RT-PCR. TCRdb processed the multiplex PCR reads anew with MiXCR; each CDR3 protein has one entry. The sample records under 700,000 distinct CDR3 sequences, about 45% being singletons. The source of this sequence is a woman aged 18-35 years with Graves' hyperthyroidism. The chain has TRBV2 and TRBJ1-2; 8 bases are shared with TRBD1. The source material was peripheral blood or thyroid tissue (not recorded which). In nucleotides, the CDR3 is TGTGCCAGCAGTGAAGCGTCTACGACAGGGGATGGCTACACCTTC. It specifies CASSEASTTGDGYTF.